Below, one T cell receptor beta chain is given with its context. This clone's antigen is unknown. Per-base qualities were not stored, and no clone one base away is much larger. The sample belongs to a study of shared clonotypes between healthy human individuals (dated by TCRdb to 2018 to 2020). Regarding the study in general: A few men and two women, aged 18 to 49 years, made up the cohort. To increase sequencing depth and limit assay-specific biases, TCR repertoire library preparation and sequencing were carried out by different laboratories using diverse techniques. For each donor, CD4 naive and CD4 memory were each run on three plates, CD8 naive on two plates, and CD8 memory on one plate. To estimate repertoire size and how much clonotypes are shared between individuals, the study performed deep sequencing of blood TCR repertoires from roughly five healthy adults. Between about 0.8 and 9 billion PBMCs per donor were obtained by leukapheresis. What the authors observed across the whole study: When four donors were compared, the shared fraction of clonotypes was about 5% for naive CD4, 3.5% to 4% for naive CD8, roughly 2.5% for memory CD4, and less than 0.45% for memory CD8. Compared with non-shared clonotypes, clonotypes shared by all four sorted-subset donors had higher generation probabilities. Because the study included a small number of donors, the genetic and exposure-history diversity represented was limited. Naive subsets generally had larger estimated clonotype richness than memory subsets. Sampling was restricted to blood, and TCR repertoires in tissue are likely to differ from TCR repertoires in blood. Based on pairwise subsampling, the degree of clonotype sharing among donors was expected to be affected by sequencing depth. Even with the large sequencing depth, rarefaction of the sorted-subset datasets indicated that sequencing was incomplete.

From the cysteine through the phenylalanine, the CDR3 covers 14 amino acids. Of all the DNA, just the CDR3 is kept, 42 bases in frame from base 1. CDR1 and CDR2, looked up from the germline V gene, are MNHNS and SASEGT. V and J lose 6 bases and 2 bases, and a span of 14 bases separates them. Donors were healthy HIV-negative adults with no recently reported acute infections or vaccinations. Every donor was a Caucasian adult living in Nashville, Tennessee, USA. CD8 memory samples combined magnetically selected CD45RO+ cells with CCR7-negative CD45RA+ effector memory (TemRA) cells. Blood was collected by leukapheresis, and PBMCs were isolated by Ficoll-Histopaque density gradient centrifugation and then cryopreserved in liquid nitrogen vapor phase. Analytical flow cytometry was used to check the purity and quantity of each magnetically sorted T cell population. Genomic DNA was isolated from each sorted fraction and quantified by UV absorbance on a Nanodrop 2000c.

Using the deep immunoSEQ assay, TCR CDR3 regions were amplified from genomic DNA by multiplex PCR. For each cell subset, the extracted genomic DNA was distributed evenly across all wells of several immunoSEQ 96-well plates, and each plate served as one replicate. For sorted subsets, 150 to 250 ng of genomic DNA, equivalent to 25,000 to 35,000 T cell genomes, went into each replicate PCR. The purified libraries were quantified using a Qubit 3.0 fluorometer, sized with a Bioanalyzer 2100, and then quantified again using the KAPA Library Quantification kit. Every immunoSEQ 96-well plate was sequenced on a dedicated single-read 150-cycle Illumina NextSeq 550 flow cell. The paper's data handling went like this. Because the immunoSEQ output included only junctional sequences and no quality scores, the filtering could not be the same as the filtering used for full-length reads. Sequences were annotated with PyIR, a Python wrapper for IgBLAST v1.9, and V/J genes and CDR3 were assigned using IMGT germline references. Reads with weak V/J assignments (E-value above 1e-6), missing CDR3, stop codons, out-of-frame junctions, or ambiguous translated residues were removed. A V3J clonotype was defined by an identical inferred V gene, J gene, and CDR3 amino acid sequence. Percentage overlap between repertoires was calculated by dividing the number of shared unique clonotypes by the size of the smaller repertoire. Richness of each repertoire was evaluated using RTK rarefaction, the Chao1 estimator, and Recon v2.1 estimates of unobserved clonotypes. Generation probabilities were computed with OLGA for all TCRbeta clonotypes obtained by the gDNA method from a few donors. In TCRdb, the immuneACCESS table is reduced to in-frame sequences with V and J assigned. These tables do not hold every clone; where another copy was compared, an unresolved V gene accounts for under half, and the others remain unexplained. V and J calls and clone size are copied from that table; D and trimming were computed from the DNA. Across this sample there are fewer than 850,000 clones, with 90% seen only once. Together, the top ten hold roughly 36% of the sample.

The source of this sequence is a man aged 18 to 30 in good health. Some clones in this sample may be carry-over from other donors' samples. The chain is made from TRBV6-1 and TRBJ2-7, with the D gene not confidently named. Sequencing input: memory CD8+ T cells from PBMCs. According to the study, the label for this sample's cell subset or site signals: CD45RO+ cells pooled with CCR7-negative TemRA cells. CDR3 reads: CASRPPALTYEQYF. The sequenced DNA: TGTGCCAGCAGGCCGCCGGCTTTAACCTACGAGCAGTACTTC.